Below are 13 T cell receptor beta chains sequenced from a single sample in a study of Graves' ophthalmopathy and Graves' hyperthyroidism. RNA transcripts were the template, and TCR beta CDR3 regions were amplified from them. HTBI primers primed a first-round RT-PCR, and a second-round multiplex PCR followed. MiXCR was run by TCRdb on the multiplex PCR reads, yielding one entry per CDR3 protein. The sample contains some 520,000 distinct CDR3 sequences, roughly 14% of which appear only once. The sequencing sample was made of blood. Every receptor here comes from a young woman with Graves' ophthalmopathy.

Regarding this clonotype: A much larger clonotype is one base distant, so this may be a read error. CDR3 bases: TGTGCCAGCACCCAGACAGGGAGCTCCTACGAGCAGTACTTC. It encodes CASTQTGSSYEQYF. V gene TRBV6-1 combines with J gene TRBJ2-7, with 7 bases lining up with TRBD1. Germline V lookup: CDR1 MNHNS, CDR2 SASEGT. Trimming at V came to 7 bases and at J to 0 bases, leaving 6 bases not matched to a gene. This CDR3 is built from 14 residues.

This clonotype was recorded at least ten times. This rearrangement joins TRBV11-1 to TRBJ1-1; D gene ambiguous. This CDR3 comprises 16 residues. The germline V and J ends were trimmed by 2 bases and 5 bases, with 18 bases remaining between them. Germline CDR1 and CDR2: SGHAT and FQDESV (reference sequence). CDR3 nucleotide sequence: TGTGCCAGCAGCTTATGGTCGGGAGGAAGGCGAACTGAAGCTTTCTTT. Translating gives CASSLWSGGRRTEAFF.

This clonotype appeared many times. The chain joins TRBV19 to TRBJ2-7, with D perhaps TRBD2 (5 bases). Germline CDR1 reads LNHDA; CDR2 reads SQIVND (reference sequence). V lost 6 bases, J lost 7 bases, and 13 bases lay in between. This CDR3 comprises 12 residues. The CDR3: CASRENPGEQYF. CDR3 bases: TGTGCCAGTAGGGAGAACCCGGGGGAGCAGTACTTC.

This clonotype was observed at least ten times. CDR3 sequence: CASSQDGGYGYTF. The CDR3 DNA follows: TGTGCCAGCAGCCAAGATGGGGGCTATGGCTACACCTTC. The chain couples TRBV4-2 to TRBJ1-2; a weak D match, TRBD1 (5 bases). CDR3 length equals 13 residues. CDR1 is LGHNA and CDR2 is YNFKEQ in the germline V gene. V was trimmed by 0 bases and J by 4 bases, leaving 6 bases between them.

This chain joins TRBV5-1 and TRBJ1-6, with 11 bases aligning to TRBD1. This CDR3 has 16 amino acids. Trimming removed 4 bases from V and 9 bases from J; junction bases left unmatched: 9. Germline-derived CDR1 and CDR2 are SGHRS and YFSETQ. The chain's CDR3 is CASSGGFGTGGSPLHF. In DNA form, the CDR3 reads TGCGCCAGCAGCGGGGGTTTTGGGACAGGGGGTTCACCCCTCCACTTT.

The sample holds many counts of this clonotype. The gene calls are TRBV27 and TRBJ1-5; unclear D gene. Germline V lookup: CDR1 MNHEY, CDR2 SMNVEV (reference sequence). Trimming took off 2 bases at V and 5 bases at J, with 10 bases between the two ends. The CDR3 totals 14 residues. The DNA for the CDR3 is TGTGCCAGCAGTTTAATAGGGTATGATCAGCCCCAGCATTTT. It yields the protein CASSLIGYDQPQHF.

This clonotype came up many times. V usage is TRBV11-3 and J usage is TRBJ2-4; D possibly matches TRBD1 or TRBD2 (5 bases each). CDR1 and CDR2 from the germline V gene are SGHNT and YENEEA. This CDR3 is 12 amino acids long. The V and J ends lost 1 base and 9 bases respectively, with 7 bases between them. In DNA form, the CDR3 reads TGTGCCAGCAGCTTAGGGGACGGCATTCAGTACTTC. Its protein is CASSLGDGIQYF. The full variable domain, rest sourced from reference TRBV11-3 and TRBJ2-4, is EAGVVQSPRYKIIEKKQPVAFWCNPISGHNTLYWYLQNLGQGPELLIRYENEEAVDDSQLPKDRFSAERLKGVDSTLKIQPAELGDSAVYLCASSLGDGIQYFGAGTRLSVL.

This clonotype was counted at least ten times. The chain recombines TRBV20-1 with TRBJ1-2, with D uncertain. Germline lookup yields CDR1 DFQATT and CDR2 SNEGSKA (reference sequence). The CDR3 totals 11 residues. Trimming took off 0 bases at V and 8 bases at J, with 7 bases between the two ends. The CDR3, as DNA: TGCAGTGCTAGAGATCTTGAGGGCTACACCTTC. Amino acid sequence: CSARDLEGYTF.

At least ten counts were recorded for this clonotype. The chain combines TRBV12-3 or TRBV12-4 with TRBJ1-2; 7 bases match TRBD1. J lost 8 bases, V lost 6 bases, and 9 bases had no gene match. The CDR3 spans 13 residues. CDR3 in amino acids: CASSYTGAQGYTF. DNA of the CDR3: TGTGCCAGCAGCTACACAGGGGCGCAAGGCTACACCTTC.

This clonotype was counted between two and nine times. The chain has TRBV29-1 and TRBJ2-5, with D perhaps TRBD2 (5 bases). This CDR3 is 12 amino acids long. Deletions cut 6 bases from V and 5 bases from J, with 13 bases between. Germline CDR1 SQVTM, CDR2 ANQGSEA. The DNA for the CDR3 is TGCAGCGTCAGAGGGCAACTGGAGACCCAGTACTTC. Protein: CSVRGQLETQYF.

This clonotype was recorded many times. The CDR3 loop reads CSAREPGREAFF. DNA for the CDR3: TGCAGTGCTAGAGAGCCGGGGCGAGAAGCTTTCTTT. V and J are TRBV20-1 and TRBJ1-1; a weak D match, TRBD1 (5 bases). The CDR3 has 12 residues. Trimming removed 0 bases at V and 8 bases at J, with 10 bases between. Per the germline V gene, CDR1 is DFQATT and CDR2 is SNEGSKA (reference sequence).

This clonotype was recorded at least ten times. The rearrangement joins TRBV6-5 to TRBJ2-2; D is ambiguous. CDR1 is MNHEY and CDR2 is SVGAGI in the germline V gene. This CDR3 has 15 residues. V lost 8 bases and J 5 bases, leaving 18 bases between the germline ends. CDR3 sequence (DNA): TGTGCCAGCGCCATTTCCCAGGTCTTTACCGGGGAGCTGTTTTTT. Protein sequence: CASAISQVFTGELFF.

This clonotype came up a few times. This chain uses TRBV6-1 with TRBJ1-5; a possible D gene is TRBD1 (5 bases). Germline loops: CDR1 MNHNS, CDR2 SASEGT. The CDR3 is 16 residues long. V was shortened by 6 bases and J by 1 base, with 16 bases between the two germline ends. DNA of the CDR3: TGTGCCAGCAGCCGGGGAGCGGGGCAAAGCAATCAGCCCCAGCATTTT. Encoded protein: CASSRGAGQSNQPQHF.